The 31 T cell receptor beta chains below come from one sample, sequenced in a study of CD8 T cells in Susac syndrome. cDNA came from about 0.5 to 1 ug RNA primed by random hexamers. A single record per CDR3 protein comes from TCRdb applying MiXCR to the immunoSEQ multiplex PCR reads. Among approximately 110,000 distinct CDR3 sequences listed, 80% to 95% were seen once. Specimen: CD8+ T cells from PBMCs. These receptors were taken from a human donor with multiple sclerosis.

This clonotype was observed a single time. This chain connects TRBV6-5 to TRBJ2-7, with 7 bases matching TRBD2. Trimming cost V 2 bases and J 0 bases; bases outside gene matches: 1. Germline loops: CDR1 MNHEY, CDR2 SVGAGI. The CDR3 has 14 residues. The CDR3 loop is CASSYAGDSYEQYF. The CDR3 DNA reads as TGTGCCAGCAGTTACGCGGGGGACTCCTACGAGCAGTACTTC.

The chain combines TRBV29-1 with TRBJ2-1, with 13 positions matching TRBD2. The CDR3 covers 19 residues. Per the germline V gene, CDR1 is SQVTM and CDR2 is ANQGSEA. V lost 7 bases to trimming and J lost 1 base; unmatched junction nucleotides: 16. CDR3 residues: CSGGPAGTSGEGSYNEQFF. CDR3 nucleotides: TGCAGCGGGGGGCCCGCCGGGACTAGCGGGGAAGGATCCTACAATGAGCAGTTCTTC.

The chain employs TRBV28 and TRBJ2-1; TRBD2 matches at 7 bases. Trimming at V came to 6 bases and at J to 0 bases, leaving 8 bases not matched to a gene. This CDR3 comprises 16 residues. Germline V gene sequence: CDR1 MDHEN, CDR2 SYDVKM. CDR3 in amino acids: CASRPGTTSSYNEQFF. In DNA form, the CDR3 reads TGTGCCAGCAGGCCCGGGACTACCAGCTCCTACAATGAGCAGTTCTTC.

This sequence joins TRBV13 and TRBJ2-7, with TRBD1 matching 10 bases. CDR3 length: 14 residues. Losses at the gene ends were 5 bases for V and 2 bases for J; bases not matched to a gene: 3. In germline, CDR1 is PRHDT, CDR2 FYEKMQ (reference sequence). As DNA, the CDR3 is TGTGCCAGCAGCGCTGACAGGGGGCCCTACGAGCAGTACTTC. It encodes CASSADRGPYEQYF.

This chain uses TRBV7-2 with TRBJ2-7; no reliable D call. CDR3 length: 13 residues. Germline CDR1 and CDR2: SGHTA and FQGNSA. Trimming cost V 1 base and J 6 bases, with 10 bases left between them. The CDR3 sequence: CASSLGLVPEQYV. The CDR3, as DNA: TGTGCCAGCAGCTTAGGGTTAGTTCCCGAGCAGTACGTC.

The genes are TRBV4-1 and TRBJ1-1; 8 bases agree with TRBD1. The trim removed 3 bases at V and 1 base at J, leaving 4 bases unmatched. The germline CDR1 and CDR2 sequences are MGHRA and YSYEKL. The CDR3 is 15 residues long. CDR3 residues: CASSQLQGGNTEAFF. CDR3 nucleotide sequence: TGCGCCAGCAGCCAGCTACAGGGGGGGAACACTGAAGCTTTCTTT.

DNA for the CDR3: TGCAGCGTCCTTGACTACGAGCAGTACTTC. Amino acids: CSVLDYEQYF. This chain uses TRBV29-1 with TRBJ2-7, with no clear D. Germline assignment: CDR1 SQVTM and CDR2 ANQGSEA. The CDR3 sequence is 10 residues long. The V gene lost 6 bases and the J gene lost 3 bases, with 6 bases spanning the gap.

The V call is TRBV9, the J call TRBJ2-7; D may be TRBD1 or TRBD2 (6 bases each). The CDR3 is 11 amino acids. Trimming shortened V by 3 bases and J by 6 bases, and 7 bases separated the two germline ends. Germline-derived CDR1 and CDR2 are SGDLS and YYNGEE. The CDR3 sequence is CASSEGGEQYF. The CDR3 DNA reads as TGTGCCAGCAGCGAGGGGGGCGAGCAGTACTTC.

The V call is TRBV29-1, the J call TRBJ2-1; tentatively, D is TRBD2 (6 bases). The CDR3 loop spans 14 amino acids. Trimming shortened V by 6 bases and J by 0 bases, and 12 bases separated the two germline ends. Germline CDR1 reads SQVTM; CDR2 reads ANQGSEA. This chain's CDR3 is CSVLGGTSYNEQFF. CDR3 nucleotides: TGCAGCGTACTCGGGGGTACCTCCTACAATGAGCAGTTCTTC.

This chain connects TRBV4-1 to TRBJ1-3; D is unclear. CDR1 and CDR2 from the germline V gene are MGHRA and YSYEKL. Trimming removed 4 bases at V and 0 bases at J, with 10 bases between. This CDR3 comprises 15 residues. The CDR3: CASSLPRTSGNTIYF. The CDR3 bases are TGCGCCAGCAGCCTCCCCAGGACCTCTGGAAACACCATATATTTT.

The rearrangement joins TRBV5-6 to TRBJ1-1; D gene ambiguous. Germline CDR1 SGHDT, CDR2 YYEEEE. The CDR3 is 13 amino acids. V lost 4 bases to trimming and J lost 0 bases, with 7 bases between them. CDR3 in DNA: TGTGCCAGCAGCCCAGCTATGAACACTGAAGCTTTCTTT. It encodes CASSPAMNTEAFF.

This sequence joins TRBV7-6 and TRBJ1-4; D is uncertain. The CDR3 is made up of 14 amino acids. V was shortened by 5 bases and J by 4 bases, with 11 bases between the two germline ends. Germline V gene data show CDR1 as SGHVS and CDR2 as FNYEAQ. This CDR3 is CASSEDGLNEKLFF. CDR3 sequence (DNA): TGTGCCAGCAGCGAGGACGGACTTAATGAAAAACTGTTTTTT.

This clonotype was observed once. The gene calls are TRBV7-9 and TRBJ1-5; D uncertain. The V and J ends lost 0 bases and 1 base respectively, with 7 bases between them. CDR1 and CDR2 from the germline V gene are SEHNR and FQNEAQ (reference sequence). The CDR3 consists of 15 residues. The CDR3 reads CASSLAGSSNQPQHF. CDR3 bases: TGTGCCAGCAGCTTAGCAGGGTCGAGCAATCAGCCCCAGCATTTT.

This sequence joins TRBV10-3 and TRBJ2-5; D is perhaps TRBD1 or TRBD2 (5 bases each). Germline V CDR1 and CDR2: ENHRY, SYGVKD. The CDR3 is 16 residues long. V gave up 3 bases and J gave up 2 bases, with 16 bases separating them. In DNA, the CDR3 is TGTGCCATCAGTGACCCCGTGGGACCCGCGCAAGAGACCCAGTACTTC. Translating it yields CAISDPVGPAQETQYF.

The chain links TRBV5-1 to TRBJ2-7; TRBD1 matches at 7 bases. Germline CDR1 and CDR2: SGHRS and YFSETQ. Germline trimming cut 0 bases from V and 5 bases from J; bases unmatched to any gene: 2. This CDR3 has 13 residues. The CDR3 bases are TGCGCCAGCAGCTTGGACAGGGGCGACGAGCAGTACGTC. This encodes CASSLDRGDEQYV.

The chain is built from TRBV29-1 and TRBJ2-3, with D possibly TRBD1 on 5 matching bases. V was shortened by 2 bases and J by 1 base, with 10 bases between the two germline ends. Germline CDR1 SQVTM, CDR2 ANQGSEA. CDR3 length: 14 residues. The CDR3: CSVEPTTGTDTQYF. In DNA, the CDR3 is TGCAGCGTTGAACCCACGACAGGCACAGATACGCAGTATTTT.

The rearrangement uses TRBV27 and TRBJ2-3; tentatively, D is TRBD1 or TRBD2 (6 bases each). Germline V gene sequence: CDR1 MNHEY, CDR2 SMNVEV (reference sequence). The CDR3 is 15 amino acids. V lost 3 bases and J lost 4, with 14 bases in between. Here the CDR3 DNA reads TGTGCCAGCAGTTTTGAGGGGGGAAGAGCAGATACGCAGTATTTT. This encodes CASSFEGGRADTQYF.

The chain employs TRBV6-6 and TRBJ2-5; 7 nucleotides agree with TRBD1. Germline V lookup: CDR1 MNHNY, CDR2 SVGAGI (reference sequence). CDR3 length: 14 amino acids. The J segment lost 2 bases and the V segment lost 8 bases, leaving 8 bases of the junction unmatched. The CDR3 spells CASRYPDRQETQYF. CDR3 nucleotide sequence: TGTGCCAGCCGGTACCCGGACAGGCAAGAGACCCAGTACTTC.

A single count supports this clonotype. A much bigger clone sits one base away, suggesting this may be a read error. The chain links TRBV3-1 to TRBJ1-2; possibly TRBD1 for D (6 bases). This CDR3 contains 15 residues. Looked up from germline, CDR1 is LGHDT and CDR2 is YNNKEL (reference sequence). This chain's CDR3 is CARSQDGGGNYGYTF. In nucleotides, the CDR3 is TGTGCCCGCAGCCAAGACGGGGGGGGCAACTATGGCTACACCTTC.

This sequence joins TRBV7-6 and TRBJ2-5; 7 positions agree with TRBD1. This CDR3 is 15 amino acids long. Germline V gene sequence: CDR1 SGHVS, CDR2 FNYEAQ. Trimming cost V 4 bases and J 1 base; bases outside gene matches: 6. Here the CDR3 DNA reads TGTGCCAGCAGCTCCCCCGGGGACAGCCAAGAGACCCAGTACTTC. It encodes CASSSPGDSQETQYF.

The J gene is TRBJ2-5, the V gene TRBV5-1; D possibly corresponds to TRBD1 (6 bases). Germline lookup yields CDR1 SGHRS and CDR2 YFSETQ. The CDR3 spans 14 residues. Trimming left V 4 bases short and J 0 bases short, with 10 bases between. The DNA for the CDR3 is TGCGCCAGCAGCACAACAGGGTACCAAGAGACCCAGTACTTC. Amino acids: CASSTTGYQETQYF.

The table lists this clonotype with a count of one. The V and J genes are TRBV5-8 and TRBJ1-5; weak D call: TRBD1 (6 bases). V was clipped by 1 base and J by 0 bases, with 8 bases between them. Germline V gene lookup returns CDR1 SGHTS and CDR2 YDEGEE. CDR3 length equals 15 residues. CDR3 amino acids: CASSLLQGSNQPQHF. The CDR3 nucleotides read TGTGCCAGCAGCTTGTTACAGGGTAGCAATCAGCCCCAGCATTTT.

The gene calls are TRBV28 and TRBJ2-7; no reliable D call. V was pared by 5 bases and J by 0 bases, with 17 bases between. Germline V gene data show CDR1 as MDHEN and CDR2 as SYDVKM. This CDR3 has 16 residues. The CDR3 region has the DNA TGTGCCAGCAGTCCGTCGCAGGAAACCTCCTCCTACGAGCAGTACGTC. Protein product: CASSPSQETSSYEQYV.

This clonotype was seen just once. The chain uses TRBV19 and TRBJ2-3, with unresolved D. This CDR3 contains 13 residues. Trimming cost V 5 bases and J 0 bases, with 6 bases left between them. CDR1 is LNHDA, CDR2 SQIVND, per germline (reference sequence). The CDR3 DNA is TGTGCCAGTAGTTGGACCAGCACAGATACGCAGTATTTT. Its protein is CASSWTSTDTQYF.

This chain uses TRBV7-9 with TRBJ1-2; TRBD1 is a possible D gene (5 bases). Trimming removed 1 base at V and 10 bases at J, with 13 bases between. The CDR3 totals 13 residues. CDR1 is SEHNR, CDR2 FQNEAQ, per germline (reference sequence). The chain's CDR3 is CASSLVGLLDYTF. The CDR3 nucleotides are TGTGCCAGCAGCTTAGTGGGGCTCCTCGACTACACCTTC.

The CDR3 sequence is CASSVGGAANQPQHF. CDR3 bases: TGTGCCAGCAGCGTAGGGGGGGCGGCGAATCAGCCCCAGCATTTT. This chain links TRBV9 with TRBJ1-5; tentative D call: TRBD1 (6 bases). Looked up from germline, CDR1 is SGDLS and CDR2 is YYNGEE. The CDR3 length is 15 residues. The V end was cut by 0 bases, the J end by 4 bases, with 11 bases between.

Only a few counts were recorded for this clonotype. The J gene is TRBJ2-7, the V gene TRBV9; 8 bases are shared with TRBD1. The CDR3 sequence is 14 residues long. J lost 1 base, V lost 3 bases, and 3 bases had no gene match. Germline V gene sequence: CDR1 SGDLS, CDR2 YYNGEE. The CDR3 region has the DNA TGTGCCAGCAGCGGACGGGACAGGTCCTACGAGCAGTACTTC. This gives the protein CASSGRDRSYEQYF.

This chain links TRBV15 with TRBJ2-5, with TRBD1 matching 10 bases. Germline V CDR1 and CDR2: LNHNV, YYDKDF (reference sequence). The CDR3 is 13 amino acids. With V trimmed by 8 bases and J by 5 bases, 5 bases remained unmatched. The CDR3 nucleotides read TGTGCCACCCTCCGGGACAGGGGTGAGACCCAGTACTTC. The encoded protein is CATLRDRGETQYF.

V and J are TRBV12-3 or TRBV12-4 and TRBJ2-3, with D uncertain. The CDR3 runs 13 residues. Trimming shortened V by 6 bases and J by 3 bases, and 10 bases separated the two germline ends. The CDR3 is CASSTRPTDTQYF. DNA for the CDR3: TGTGCCAGCAGCACGAGACCGACAGATACGCAGTATTTT.

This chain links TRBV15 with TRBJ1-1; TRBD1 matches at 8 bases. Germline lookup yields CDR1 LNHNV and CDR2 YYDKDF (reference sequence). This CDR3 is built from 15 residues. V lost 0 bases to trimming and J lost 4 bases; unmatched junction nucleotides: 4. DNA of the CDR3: TGTGCCACCAGCAGAGAAGGACAGGGTTTCACTGAAGCTTTCTTT. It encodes CATSREGQGFTEAFF.

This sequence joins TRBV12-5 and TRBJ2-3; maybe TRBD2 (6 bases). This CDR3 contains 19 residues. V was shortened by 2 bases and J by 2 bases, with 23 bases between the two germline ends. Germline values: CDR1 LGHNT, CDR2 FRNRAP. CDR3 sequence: CASGLPHPSRERATDTQYF. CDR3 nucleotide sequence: TGTGCTAGTGGTTTGCCGCACCCCTCTCGGGAGAGGGCCACAGATACGCAGTATTTT.